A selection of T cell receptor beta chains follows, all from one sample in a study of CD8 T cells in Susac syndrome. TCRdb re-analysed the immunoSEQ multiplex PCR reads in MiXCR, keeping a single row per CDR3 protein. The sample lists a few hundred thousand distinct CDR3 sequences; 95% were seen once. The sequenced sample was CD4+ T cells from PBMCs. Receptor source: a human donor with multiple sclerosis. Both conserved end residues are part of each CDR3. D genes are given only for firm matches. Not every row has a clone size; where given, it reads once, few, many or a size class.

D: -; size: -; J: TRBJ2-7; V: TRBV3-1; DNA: TGTGCCAGCAGCCATGAGGTCCGTCGCTCCTACGAGCAGTACTTC; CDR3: CASSHEVRRSYEQYF
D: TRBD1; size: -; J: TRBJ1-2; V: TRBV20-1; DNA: TGCAGTGCTAGAGGCCAGGGGGCGACCTATGGCTACACCTTC; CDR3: CSARGQGATYGYTF
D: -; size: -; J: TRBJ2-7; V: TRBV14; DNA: TGTGCCAGCAGCCAAGGGCTACTCAACTACGAGCAGTACTTC; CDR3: CASSQGLLNYEQYF
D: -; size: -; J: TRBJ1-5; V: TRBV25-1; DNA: TGTGCCAGCAGTGATCCCGAAGAGGGAGGTCAGCCCCAGCATTTT; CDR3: CASSDPEEGGQPQHF
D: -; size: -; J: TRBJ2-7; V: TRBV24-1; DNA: TGTGCCACCAGTGTCATTGGGGGTTGGACCTACGAGCAGTACTTC; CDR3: CATSVIGGWTYEQYF
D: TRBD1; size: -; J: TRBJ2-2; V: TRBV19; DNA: TGTGCCAGCAGACCAGGGGGTAACACCGGGGAGCTGTTTTTT; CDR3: CASRPGGNTGELFF
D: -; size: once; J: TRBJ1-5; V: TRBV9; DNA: TGTGCCAGCAGCGTAGCGGGATATAGCAATCAGCCCCAGCATTTT; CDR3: CASSVAGYSNQPQHF
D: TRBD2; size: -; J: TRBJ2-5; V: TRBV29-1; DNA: TGCAGCGTTGATTTAGGCGGGAGCCCCCAAGAGACCCAGTACTTC; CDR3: CSVDLGGSPQETQYF
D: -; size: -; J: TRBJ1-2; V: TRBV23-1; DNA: TGCGCCAGCAGCACTCTCGGGGGCAGCCAGTATGGCTACACCTTC; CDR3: CASSTLGGSQYGYTF
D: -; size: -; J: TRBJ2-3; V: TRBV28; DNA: TGTGCCAGCATCGCGACAGATACGCAGTATTTT; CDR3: CASIATDTQYF
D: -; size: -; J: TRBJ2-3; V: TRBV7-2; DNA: TGTGCCAGCAGCCCCCTAGGGAGAGATACGCAGTATTTT; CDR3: CASSPLGRDTQYF
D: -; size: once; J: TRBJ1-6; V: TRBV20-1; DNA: TGCAGTGCTACGACAGAGTTTAAACCTAATAATTCACCCCTCCACTTT; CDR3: CSATTEFKPNNSPLHF
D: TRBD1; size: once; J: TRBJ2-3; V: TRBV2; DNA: TGTGCCAGCAGTGAACAGGGGGGCACAGATACGCAGTATTTT; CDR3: CASSEQGGTDTQYF
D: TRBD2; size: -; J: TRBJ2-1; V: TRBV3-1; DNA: TGTGCCAGCAGCCAAGAATCATTGAGGCTAGCGGGAGTCAGGGAGCAGTTCTTC; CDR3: CASSQESLRLAGVREQFF
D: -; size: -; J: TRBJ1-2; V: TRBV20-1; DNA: TGCAGTGCACCTGGGCGAGGCTACACCTTC; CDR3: CSAPGRGYTF
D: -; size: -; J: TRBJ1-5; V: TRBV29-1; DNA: TGCAGCGTCGCAGTTGGGGGGGTGGATCAGCCCCAGCATTTT; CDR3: CSVAVGGVDQPQHF
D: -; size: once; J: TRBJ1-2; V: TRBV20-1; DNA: TGCAGTGCTAGAGTAGGGAGCTATGGCTACACCTTC; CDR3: CSARVGSYGYTF
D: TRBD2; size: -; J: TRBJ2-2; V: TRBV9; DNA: TGTGCCAGCAGCGTAGAGGGAGGGTTACGCACCGGGGAGCTGTTTTTT; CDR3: CASSVEGGLRTGELFF
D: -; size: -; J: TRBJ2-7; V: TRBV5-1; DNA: TGCGCCAGCAGCTTAGCCGGGACTCCAACGACTTACGAGCAGTACTTC; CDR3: CASSLAGTPTTYEQYF
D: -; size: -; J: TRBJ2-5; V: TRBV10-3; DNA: TGTGCCATCAGTTCCGGGACACAACAAGAGACCCAGTACTTC; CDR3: CAISSGTQQETQYF
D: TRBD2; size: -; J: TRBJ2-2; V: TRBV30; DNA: TGTGCCTGGACTTATGGCGGGAGCGCCCCGAACACCGGGGAGCTGTTTTTT; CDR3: CAWTYGGSAPNTGELFF
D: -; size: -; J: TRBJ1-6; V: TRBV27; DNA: TGTGCCAGCAGACCTCCGGGGTACTCACCCCTCCACTTT; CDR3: CASRPPGYSPLHF
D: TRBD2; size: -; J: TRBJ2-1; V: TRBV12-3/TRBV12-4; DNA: TGTGCCAGCTCGAGGGTAGCGGGAGTCGATGAGCAGTTCTTC; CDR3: CASSRVAGVDEQFF
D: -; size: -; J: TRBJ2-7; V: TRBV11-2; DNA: TGTGCCAGCAGCCTAACCCAGGGCGCATACTACGAGCAGTACTTC; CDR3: CASSLTQGAYYEQYF
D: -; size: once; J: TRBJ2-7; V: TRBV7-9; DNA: TGTGCCAGCAGCTTAGAGGGGCCGTCTGGGCAGTACTTC; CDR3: CASSLEGPSGQYF
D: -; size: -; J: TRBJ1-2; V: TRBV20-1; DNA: TGCAGTGCCGACCTCGGGAGGGGGGCGAACTATGGCTACACCTTC; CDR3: CSADLGRGANYGYTF
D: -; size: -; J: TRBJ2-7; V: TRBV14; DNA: TGTGCCAGCAGCCAAGGGGTTGGGACAACCGGGGGAGAGCAGTACTTC; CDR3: CASSQGVGTTGGEQYF
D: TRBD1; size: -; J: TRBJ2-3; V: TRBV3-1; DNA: TGTGCCAGCAAAGGTCTTGGGACAGGGAACATAGATACGCAGTATTTT; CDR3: CASKGLGTGNIDTQYF
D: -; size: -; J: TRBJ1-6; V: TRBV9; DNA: TGTGCCAGCAGCGTAGGACCCTCCGAGTATTCACCCCTCCACTTT; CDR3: CASSVGPSEYSPLHF
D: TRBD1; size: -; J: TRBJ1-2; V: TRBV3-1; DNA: TGTGCCAGCAGCCTCCGGGACAGGGGAGTTGGCTACACCTTC; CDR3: CASSLRDRGVGYTF
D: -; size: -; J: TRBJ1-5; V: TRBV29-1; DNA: TGCAGCGTTGTGGACAGTGGCAATCAGCCCCAGCATTTT; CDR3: CSVVDSGNQPQHF
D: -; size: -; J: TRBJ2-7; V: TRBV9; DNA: TGTGCCAGCAGCGTTCACTCCGACGCCCCTCGTGGCGAGCAGTACTTC; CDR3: CASSVHSDAPRGEQYF
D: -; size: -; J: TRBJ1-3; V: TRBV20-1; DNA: TGCAGTGCTAGAGGAAAAGGGCGAAACACCATATATTTT; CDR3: CSARGKGRNTIYF
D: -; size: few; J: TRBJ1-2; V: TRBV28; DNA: TGTGCCAGCAGTTTGGGGGGCGATGGCTACACCTTC; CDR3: CASSLGGDGYTF
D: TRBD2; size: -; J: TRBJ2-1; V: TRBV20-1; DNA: TGCAGTGCTAGCCTCGGGAGGGCCGATGAGCAGTTCTTC; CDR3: CSASLGRADEQFF
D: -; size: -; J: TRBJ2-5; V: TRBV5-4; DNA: TGTGCCAGCAGCCTAGCACCCAGGCGGGGCGAGACCCAGTACTTC; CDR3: CASSLAPRRGETQYF
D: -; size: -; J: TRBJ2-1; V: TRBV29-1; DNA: TGCAGCGTTGAATCCGCCACACGCAATGAGCAGTTCTTC; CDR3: CSVESATRNEQFF
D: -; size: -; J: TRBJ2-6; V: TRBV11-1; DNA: TGTGCCAGCAGCTCAGGGACGGCCCGAAGTGGGGCCAACGTCCTGACTTTC; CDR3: CASSSGTARSGANVLTF
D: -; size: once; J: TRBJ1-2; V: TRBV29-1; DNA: TGCAGCGTTGATAGGCGATGGGGCTACACCTTC; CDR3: CSVDRRWGYTF
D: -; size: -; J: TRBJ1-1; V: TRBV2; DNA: TGTGCCAGCATCAAGGGGGAGAGAGACACTGAAGCTTTCTTT; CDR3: CASIKGERDTEAFF
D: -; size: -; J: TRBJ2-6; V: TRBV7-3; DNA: TGTGCCAGCAGCCTAAGCAGGGCCTCTGGGGCCAACGTCCTGACTTTC; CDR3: CASSLSRASGANVLTF
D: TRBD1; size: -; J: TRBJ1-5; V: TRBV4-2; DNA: TGTGCCAGCAGCCCAGCAGGGACAGGGCTCGGTCAGCCCCAGCATTTT; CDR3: CASSPAGTGLGQPQHF
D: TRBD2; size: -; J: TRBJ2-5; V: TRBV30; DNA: TGTGCCTGGAGCCGGGGACTAGCGGGAGCAAGGGAGACCCAGTACTTC; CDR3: CAWSRGLAGARETQYF
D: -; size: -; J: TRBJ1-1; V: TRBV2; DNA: TGTGCCAGCAGTGAAACCAAGGGGTTGAACACTGAAGCTTTCTTT; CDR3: CASSETKGLNTEAFF
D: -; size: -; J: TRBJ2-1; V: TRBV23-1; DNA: TGCGCCAGCAGTCAATCTCAGAATGAGCAGTTCTTC; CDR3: CASSQSQNEQFF
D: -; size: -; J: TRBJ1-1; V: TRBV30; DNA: TGTGCCTGGAGCTCAGGGAAAGGGACTGAAGCTTTCTTT; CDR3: CAWSSGKGTEAFF
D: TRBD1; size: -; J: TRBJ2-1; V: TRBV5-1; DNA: TGCGCCAGCAGCTCCGGGACAGGGTCGGCCAATGAGCAGTTCTTC; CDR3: CASSSGTGSANEQFF
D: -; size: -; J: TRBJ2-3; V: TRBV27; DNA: TGTGCCAGCAGTCGCAAGTGGGGGAATGGCGCAGATACGCAGTATTTT; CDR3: CASSRKWGNGADTQYF
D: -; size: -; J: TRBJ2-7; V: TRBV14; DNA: TGTGCCAGCACCGTGACAAGGTGGAGCTCCTACGAGCAGTACTTC; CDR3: CASTVTRWSSYEQYF
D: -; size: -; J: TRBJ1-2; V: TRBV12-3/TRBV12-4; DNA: TGTGCCAGCAGCCATGGACTGGGTGGCTACACCTTC; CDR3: CASSHGLGGYTF
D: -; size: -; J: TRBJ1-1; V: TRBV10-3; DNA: TGTGCCATCAGAGCTGGGACGGACACTGAAGCTTTCTTT; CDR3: CAIRAGTDTEAFF
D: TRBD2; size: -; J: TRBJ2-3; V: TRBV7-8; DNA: TGTGCCAGCAGCTTGGGGACGGGGGGAGATACGCAGTATTTT; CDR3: CASSLGTGGDTQYF
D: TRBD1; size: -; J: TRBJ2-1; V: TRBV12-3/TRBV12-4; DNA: TGTGCCAGCAGTCTCAGGGGGAATGAGCAGTTCTTC; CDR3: CASSLRGNEQFF